This entry describes one T cell receptor beta chain. Which antigen it targets is not known. No qualities accompany the bases; no much larger clone lies one base away. The same CDR3 arises from other DNA sequences in this sample as well. The data are from a study of beta chain features in type 1 diabetes (dated by TCRdb to about 2018). About the investigation overall: Patients and healthy donors did not differ in mean age, gender distribution, total cell number or subset yield. Naive and central memory subsets were obtained from all 30 or so donors, but regulatory and stem cell-like memory subsets were isolated from only 8 patients and roughly 8 healthy donors. Across all samples, almost 110 million sorted cells were examined, and cell number per subset correlated strongly with RNA yield. The study compared the TCRB repertoires of sorted circulating CD4+ T cell subsets in recently diagnosed type 1 diabetes patients with those in matched healthy donors. What the study reported, not specific to this receptor: Naive, central memory and regulatory TCRB repertoires appeared to be more similar among patients than among healthy donors. Only small numbers of individuals were included in the HLA sub-analyses, which left unresolved whether HLA type had any influence on TCRB rearrangement. Because cDNA was sequenced instead of genomic DNA, highly expressing activated cells could be over-represented, though the groups showed no difference in activation or CD3 levels. Fewer insertions and more nucleotide deletions at VDJ recombination sites were observed in patients with type 1 diabetes, implying thymic rearrangement abnormalities. Type 1 diabetes patients showed a moderate but significant shortening of TCRB CDR3 length in all four CD4+ subsets. PCR might favor shorter templates, but patient and control samples were amplified and corrected together, so any skew would affect both groups equally.

Each donor gave one peripheral blood draw, approximately 120 mL on average, collected into heparinised tubes. Using a panel that included CD45RO, CCR7, CD25, CD127, CD95 and CD27, naive, central memory, regulatory and stem cell-like memory CD4+ T cells were sorted on a BD FACSAria II. Purity was above 98% for every sorted population. PBMCs were isolated immediately by Lymphoprep density gradient centrifugation and stained directly without culture. So that batch effects would be minimized, each experiment stained and sorted samples in pairs, pairing one healthy donor with one patient. Relative to germline, V is 0 bases shorter and J is 1 base shorter, with 0 bases between their ends. The CDR3, from cysteine to phenylalanine, totals 12 residues. Kept here is only the CDR3 DNA, which spans 36 bases and is read in frame from base 1. From a lookup of the germline V gene, CDR1 and CDR2 are SGHTA and FQGNSA.

All of the isolated RNA was reverse transcribed with the High Capacity cDNA Reverse Transcription Kit, so expressed TCRB transcripts were sequenced. Naive, central memory and regulatory T cell samples underwent deep immunoSEQ sequencing, averaging around 3.9 million total reads per sample. Sorted cells were lysed in RLT buffer and RNA was extracted with DNase-treated RNeasy Micro or Mini kits, depending on cell number. To prevent cross-contamination, each cell subset was processed individually, whereas patient and healthy donor samples were processed jointly. Using the immunoSEQ multiplex PCR, TCRB sequences were amplified from cDNA into 87-bp fragments spanning the CDR3 region. Amplicons were sequenced on the Illumina HiSeq platform. Under the source paper's analysis protocol: PCR bias was computationally corrected using synthetic template baselines, reads within Hamming distance 2 were collapsed, and singletons that could not be merged were discarded. Reads were aligned to IMGT to assign V, D and J genes, CDR3 length, and insertions or deletions at six rearrangement sites. Within each subset, clonotype counts were normalized to sorted cell number, and only after that were true diversity and Gini coefficients computed with the tcR R package. The overlap coefficient, calculated on TCRB nucleotide sequences, was used to quantify repertoire sharing. As a proxy for the pre-selection repertoire, out-of-frame TCRB sequences from naive cells were analyzed. The table was pulled from immuneACCESS by TCRdb, which kept in-frame rearrangements only. Such tables lose some clones; where checked, under half of the loss comes from unresolved V genes, and the rest has no known cause. The V and J calls and clone size come from that table; D and trimming were worked out from the DNA. For this sample the table gives around 690,000 clones, of which roughly an eighth were detected only once. In total, the top ten clones hold around 0.12% of the sample.

The sequencing sample was made of naive CD4+ T cells from blood. Explained via the paper, the cell subset or site label denotes: true naive CD4+ T cells. The origin of this receptor is a man aged 25-45 years with type 1 diabetes. The chain is encoded by TRBV7-2 joined to TRBJ2-5, with no reliable assignment of the D segment. The DNA sequence follows: TGTGCCAGCAGCTTAGCCCAAGAGACCCAGTACTTC. Its protein reads: CASSLAQETQYF. This CDR3, with the reference TRBV7-2 and TRBJ2-5 proteins standing in past its ends, gives the full variable domain GAGVSQSPSNKVTEKGKDVELRCDPISGHTALYWYRQSLGQGLEFLIYFQGNSAPDKSGLPSDRFSAERTGGSVSTLTIQRTQQEDSAVYLCASSLAQETQYFGPGTRLLVL.